This T cell receptor (beta chain) was recovered during a study of T cells after yellow fever vaccination (dated by TCRdb to 2018 to 2020). Regarding the complete study: The SMART-Seq v4 Ultra Low Input RNA kit was used to prepare libraries from fractions with low cell numbers. To follow T-cell clones before and after primary and booster YFV17D yellow fever vaccination, bulk TCR alpha and beta repertoires were sequenced over time. Two healthy male donors made up the cohort, one aged 18 to 29 years and the other aged 30 to 40 years. Bulk PBMC replicates and cell subsets were isolated from blood drawn at multiple timepoints before and after both primary and secondary immunization. Points the paper makes about the study in general: FACS-sorted repertoires could contain abundant contaminating clonotypes from the bulk population, so computational filtering was required. After the booster, most of the clones that had expanded following primary vaccination were detected again (almost 98% of CD4 and 80% to 90% of CD8), which suggests that memory was broadly maintained. Compared with the primary T-cell response, the secondary T-cell response was weaker but faster, peaking on day 5 rather than day 15. The study included only two donors, which limits how far the findings can be generalized. A small share of clonotypes occurred in both CD4 and CD8 compartments, likely arising from convergent recombination.

TCR cDNA was synthesized by 5'RACE template switching, through which a universal primer site and unique molecular identifiers were introduced. cDNA synthesis was primed from both the TCR alpha and TCR beta constant segments. Libraries were amplified in two PCR steps, with sample barcodes and sequencing adapters added in the second step. Libraries were sequenced on Illumina HiSeq 2500 (2x100 bp) or NovaSeq (2x150 bp). As for the authors' bioinformatics: MIGEC handled demultiplexing of reads and collapsing into UMI consensus sequences, while MiXCR performed V(D)J alignment. Clonotypes responding to the vaccine were identified with edgeR on replicate PBMC samples, with the criteria of FDR below 0.01 and a log2 fold change above 5 up to day 15. CD4 or CD8 identity was assigned to each bulk clonotype according to whether the clonotype was present at higher abundance in the sequenced CD4 repertoire or the sequenced CD8 repertoire. TCRdb trimmed the raw reads at Q25, called clones with MiXCR and kept productive beta chains. Here each entry gathers all rows of one CDR3 protein and keeps the most common genes and DNA. It is TCRdb's table, rather than the study itself, that gives the V and J calls and clone size. This sample gives around 230,000 distinct CDR3 sequences in total; 6.7% of them show up just once. The ten largest clonotypes hold 0.85% to 1.2% of the sample.

The treatment or condition label, read with the paper, signifies: live attenuated yellow fever vaccine strain. PBMCs were isolated from peripheral blood using a standard Ficoll-Paque protocol. CD4 and CD8 T-cell fractions were isolated with Dynabeads CD4 and CD8 positive selection kits. TriZol was used to extract RNA from bulk PBMCs, CD4 and CD8 fractions, and dextramer-positive and dextramer-negative fractions. This clonotype was picked up many times. No cognate antigen has been identified for it. Qualities for individual bases were not recorded, and no much larger clone is one base off. Trimming takes 3 bases off V and 6 bases off J; junction bases not matched to a gene: 10. The CDR3 runs 16 amino acids, cysteine and phenylalanine included. The DNA shown is the 48-base CDR3, in frame from base 1. From the germline V gene, CDR1 is WSHSY and CDR2 is SAAADI.

This receptor was obtained from a man aged 30 to 45 who received the YFV17D yellow fever vaccine. The V and J genes are TRBV10-2 and TRBJ2-7, with TRBD1 matching 11 junction bases. Material: CD4+ T cells sorted from PBMCs, obtained on the day of the yellow fever booster vaccination. CDR3 loop: CASSDLGQGVVGEQYF. Here is the DNA: TGCGCCAGCAGTGACCTGGGACAGGGGGTAGTGGGCGAGCAGTACTTC.